Below are 26 T cell receptor beta chains sequenced from a single sample in a study of T-cell memory formation after mild COVID-19. A single record per CDR3 protein comes from TCRdb applying MiXCR to the 5' RACE reads. Of hundreds of thousands of distinct CDR3 sequences listed, 23% were seen once; the top ten hold roughly 14%. Sequencing used PBMCs or a T cell subset sorted from them (not recorded which). The source of these receptors is an adult woman who had mild COVID-19 (a few samples of this study predate the infection). Cell type and time point are not known.

The V call is TRBV5-6, the J call TRBJ1-6; D remains ambiguous. The CDR3 loop spans 11 amino acids. With 0 bases removed from V and 15 bases from J, the gap between germline ends came to 7 bases. Germline CDR1 is SGHDT and CDR2 is YYEEEE. The CDR3 protein is CASSLGQVLHF. DNA of the CDR3: TGTGCCAGCAGCTTGGGACAAGTCCTCCACTTT.

This clonotype was seen repeatedly, ten times or more. This chain joins TRBV5-1 and TRBJ2-1; D is perhaps TRBD2 (5 bases). The length of the CDR3 is 15 residues. V was pared by 3 bases and J by 0 bases, with 10 bases between. CDR1 and CDR2 from the germline V gene are SGHRS and YFSETQ. CDR3 amino acids: CASSSDYRSYNEQFF. The CDR3, as DNA: TGCGCCAGCAGCTCAGACTACCGCTCCTACAATGAGCAGTTCTTC.

This clonotype showed up just a few times. The chain links TRBV20-1 to TRBJ2-7, with 9 bases that match TRBD2. The CDR3 length is 20 residues. Germline-derived CDR1 and CDR2 are DFQATT and SNEGSKA (reference sequence). The ends lost 2 bases at V and 5 bases at J; junction bases unmatched: 25. DNA for the CDR3: TGCAGTGCTAGATCCCAGCGGGAGGCTGGAGGGCCCAGAGGCTGGAACGAGCAGTACTTC. It translates to CSARSQREAGGPRGWNEQYF.

The chain carries TRBV2 and TRBJ2-4; no clear D. Trimming pared 7 bases from V and 8 bases from J, leaving 21 bases between. Germline values: CDR1 SNHLY, CDR2 FYNNEI. CDR3 length: 15 residues. CDR3 in DNA: TGTGCCAGCACCCGAGGCTGGTCTATCGGTGACATTCAGTACTTC. Protein product: CASTRGWSIGDIQYF. Supplemented by reference TRBV2 and TRBJ2-4, the full variable domain reads EPEVTQTPSHQVTQMGQEVILRCVPISNHLYFYWYRQILGQKVEFLVSFYNNEISEKSEIFDDQFSVERPDGSNFTLKIRSTKLEDSAMYFCASTRGWSIGDIQYFGAGTRLSVL.

The genes are TRBV5-6 and TRBJ2-5; 7 bases align to TRBD2. Germline V gene lookup returns CDR1 SGHDT and CDR2 YYEEEE. This CDR3 region has 13 residues. J was trimmed by 7 bases and V by 7 bases; bases with no gene match: 10. CDR3 protein: CASGRAEKRTQYF. CDR3 DNA: TGTGCCAGCGGGAGGGCGGAGAAGAGGACCCAGTACTTC. Filled out from reference TRBV5-6 and TRBJ2-5, the complete variable domain reads DAGVTQSPTHLIKTRGQQVTLRCSPKSGHDTVSWYQQALGQGPQFIFQYYEEEERQRGNFPDRFSGHQFPNYSSELNVNALLLGDSALYLCASGRAEKRTQYFGPGTRLLVL.

The chain carries TRBV7-2 and TRBJ2-3; 8 bases match TRBD2. The CDR3 contains 14 residues. Germline CDR1 SGHTA, CDR2 FQGNSA. V shed 2 bases, J shed 5 bases, and the junction held 3 bases outside the gene matches. The DNA for the CDR3 is TGTGCCAGCAGCTTAAGCGGGAGTCGAGATACGCAGTATTTT. Protein sequence: CASSLSGSRDTQYF.

This clonotype has a count of ten or more. V and J are TRBV5-1 and TRBJ1-5; TRBD1 aligns across 8 bases. Germline assignment: CDR1 SGHRS and CDR2 YFSETQ. V shed 3 bases, J shed 4 bases, and the junction held 3 bases outside the gene matches. This CDR3 has 14 amino acids. The DNA of the CDR3 is TGCGCCAGCAGCTCACAGGGGGGGAATCAGCCCCAGCATTTT. It codes for CASSSQGGNQPQHF.

V usage is TRBV6-5 and J usage is TRBJ2-1; 9 bases line up with TRBD1. This CDR3 spans 15 amino acids. V lost 6 bases, J lost 2 bases, and 5 bases stayed unmatched. CDR1 MNHEY and CDR2 SVGAGI come from the germline V gene. The CDR3 sequence: CASRSTGGTYNEQFF. The CDR3 DNA follows: TGTGCCAGCAGGTCAACAGGGGGCACCTACAATGAGCAGTTCTTC.

The chain is built from TRBV7-6 and TRBJ2-2; 9 bases fit TRBD1. Trimming cost V 4 bases and J 7 bases; bases outside gene matches: 10. Per the germline V gene, CDR1 is SGHVS and CDR2 is FNYEAQ. The CDR3 loop spans 16 amino acids. CDR3 residues: CASSSSRDRAGGELFF. In DNA form, the CDR3 reads TGTGCCAGCAGCTCGTCCCGGGACAGGGCCGGCGGGGAGCTGTTTTTT. Full variable domain (remainder filled in from reference TRBV7-6 and TRBJ2-2): GAGVSQSPRYKVTKRGQDVALRCDPISGHVSLYWYRQALGQGPEFLTYFNYEAQQDKSGLPNDRFSAERPEGSISTLTIQRTEQRDSAMYRCASSSSRDRAGGELFFGEGSRLTVL.

The table lists this clonotype with many counts. The genes are TRBV12-3 or TRBV12-4 and TRBJ2-7, with 10 bases identical to TRBD1. V lost 5 bases to trimming and J lost 4 bases; unmatched junction nucleotides: 5. This CDR3 is built from 14 residues. The CDR3 DNA reads TGTGCCAGCAGTCTCCGGGACAGGGGTTACGAGCAGTACTTC. It yields the protein CASSLRDRGYEQYF.

The gene calls are TRBV28 and TRBJ2-6; D uncertain. The length of the CDR3 is 13 residues. The germline V gene has CDR1 MDHEN and CDR2 SYDVKM. Trimming shortened V by 5 bases and J by 2 bases, and 4 bases separated the two germline ends. The CDR3 DNA reads as TGTGCCAGCAGTGCCCCTGGGGCCAACGTCCTGACTTTC. Translation: CASSAPGANVLTF.

For the CDR3, the DNA is TGTGCCAGCAGCACCAACCCCACCGGGGAGCTGTTTTTT. Protein product: CASSTNPTGELFF. The chain couples TRBV9 to TRBJ2-2; D gene ambiguous. Trimming shortened V by 4 bases and J by 4 bases, and 8 bases separated the two germline ends. This CDR3 is built from 13 residues. CDR1 SGDLS and CDR2 YYNGEE come from the germline V gene.

This clonotype came up a few times. The chain carries TRBV20-1 and TRBJ2-7, with TRBD2 matching 10 bases. Losses at the gene ends were 0 bases for V and 6 bases for J; bases not matched to a gene: 5. Germline-derived CDR1 and CDR2 are DFQATT and SNEGSKA (reference sequence). CDR3 size: 14 residues. CDR3 DNA sequence: TGCAGTGCTAGAGAGGGGCTAGCGGGAGCCGAGCAGTACTTC. Its protein is CSAREGLAGAEQYF.

This clonotype was detected ten times or more. The V gene is TRBV5-1, the J gene TRBJ2-2, with D perhaps matching TRBD1 (5 bases). Germline V lookup: CDR1 SGHRS, CDR2 YFSETQ. V lost 4 bases and J lost 3, with 10 bases in between. This CDR3 contains 14 residues. CDR3 nucleotides: TGCGCCAGCAGCGGTGGCAGGGACACCGGGGAGCTGTTTTTT. Translated: CASSGGRDTGELFF. Looking up the rest from reference TRBV5-1 and TRBJ2-2 gives the full variable domain: KAGVTQTPRYLIKTRGQQVTLSCSPISGHRSVSWYQQTPGQGLQFLFEYFSETQRNKGNFPGRFSGRQFSNSRSEMNVSTLELGDSALYLCASSGGRDTGELFFGEGSRLTVL.

The V gene is TRBV10-3, the J gene TRBJ1-5; 10 bases are shared with TRBD1. CDR1 and CDR2 from the germline V gene are ENHRY and SYGVKD. V gave up 4 bases and J gave up 4 bases; unmatched junction bases: 4. CDR3 length equals 15 residues. Written as DNA, the CDR3 is TGTGCCATCAGTGCCGGACAGGGGGAAAATCAGCCCCAGCATTTT. It is translated as CAISAGQGENQPQHF.

This clonotype was picked up a small number of times. The J gene is TRBJ2-7, the V gene TRBV4-1; 8 bases match TRBD1. Germline CDR1 and CDR2: MGHRA and YSYEKL. V trimming: 2 bases; J trimming: 0 bases; junction bases outside the gene matches: 6. CDR3 size: 16 residues. The DNA for the CDR3 is TGCGCCAGCAGCCAAACAGAAACAGGGGGCTCCTACGAGCAGTACTTC. Protein product: CASSQTETGGSYEQYF.

This clonotype was found a few times. V gene TRBV7-6 combines with J gene TRBJ2-1; no reliable D call. The CDR3 totals 12 residues. Trimming shortened V by 3 bases and J by 6 bases, and 6 bases separated the two germline ends. Germline CDR1 and CDR2: SGHVS and FNYEAQ. CDR3 region: CASSFLPNEQFF. CDR3 nucleotides: TGTGCCAGCAGCTTTCTTCCCAATGAGCAGTTCTTC.

The rearrangement joins TRBV12-3 or TRBV12-4 to TRBJ2-1; D remains ambiguous. This CDR3 spans 16 amino acids. With 5 bases removed from V and 0 bases from J, the gap between germline ends came to 14 bases. CDR3 in amino acids: CASSTRRFSSYNEQFF. CDR3 DNA sequence: TGTGCCAGCAGTACTCGGCGGTTCAGCTCCTACAATGAGCAGTTCTTC.

The chain has TRBV6-2 or TRBV6-3 and TRBJ2-1; no clear D. Germline CDR1 reads MNHEY; CDR2 reads SVGEGT. Trimming cost V 6 bases and J 4 bases, with 19 bases left between them. The CDR3 has 16 amino acids. CDR3: CASSYGSMYLYNEQFF. CDR3 bases: TGTGCCAGCAGCTATGGAAGCATGTACCTATACAATGAGCAGTTCTTC.

This clonotype was picked up a small number of times. The V gene is TRBV28, the J gene TRBJ2-7; 7 bases map to TRBD2. Germline CDR1 and CDR2: MDHEN and SYDVKM. V was pared by 2 bases and J by 6 bases, with 7 bases of the junction left unmatched. The CDR3 has 14 amino acids. The CDR3 here is CASSLGLADVEQYF. For the CDR3, the DNA is TGTGCCAGCAGTTTAGGGCTAGCGGACGTCGAGCAGTACTTC.

This clonotype was counted between two and nine times. The V call is TRBV3-1, the J call TRBJ2-2, with D unclear. Deletions cut 1 base from V and 2 bases from J, with 5 bases between. The CDR3 is 14 residues long. CDR1 and CDR2 from the germline V gene are LGHDT and YNNKEL (reference sequence). The CDR3, as DNA: TGTGCCAGCAGCCAAGCGGTAAACACCGGGGAGCTGTTTTTT. Translating gives CASSQAVNTGELFF.

This clonotype was counted at least ten times. The chain uses TRBV6-6 and TRBJ2-3; no clear D gene. Germline V gives CDR1 MNHNY, CDR2 SVGAGI (reference sequence). The CDR3 runs to 12 residues. V lost 2 bases and J 1 base, leaving 1 base between the germline ends. CDR3 nucleotide sequence: TGTGCCAGCAGTTACGGCACAGATACGCAGTATTTT. Protein product: CASSYGTDTQYF.

This clonotype showed up just a few times. The chain has TRBV11-3 and TRBJ2-7; 7 bases fit TRBD1. The CDR3 totals 17 residues. V lost 4 bases to trimming and J lost 2 bases; unmatched junction nucleotides: 14. Germline assignment: CDR1 SGHNT and CDR2 YENEEA. For the CDR3, the DNA is TGTGCCAGCAGCTCACGACAGGGCCGATTGGGCCCCTACGAGCAGTACTTC. This translates into CASSSRQGRLGPYEQYF.

This clonotype was picked up a small number of times. The chain is built from TRBV6-5 and TRBJ2-7, with TRBD2 matching over 8 bases. V lost 6 bases and J lost 3; bases outside the gene matches: 10. The CDR3 has 15 residues. Germline CDR1 MNHEY, CDR2 SVGAGI. CDR3 sequence (DNA): TGTGCCAGCAGACCAAAACCGGGACTAGGCTACGAGCAGTACTTC. This translates into CASRPKPGLGYEQYF.

This rearrangement joins TRBV6-5 to TRBJ2-7; the D is unclear. Trimming shortened V by 0 bases and J by 6 bases, and 9 bases separated the two germline ends. This CDR3 is 13 amino acids long. Per the germline V gene, CDR1 is MNHEY and CDR2 is SVGAGI. As DNA, the CDR3 is TGTGCCAGCAGTTACTCAGGCAGCCCCGAGCAGTACTTC. Amino acid sequence: CASSYSGSPEQYF.

In its sample, this clonotype was seen a few times. V is TRBV5-1 and J is TRBJ1-2; D might be TRBD1 (5 bases). Trimming shortened V by 4 bases and J by 4 bases, and 11 bases separated the two germline ends. Germline V CDR1 and CDR2: SGHRS, YFSETQ. The CDR3 has 13 amino acids. CDR3 nucleotides: TGCGCCAGCAGCACGACAGAGATCTATGGCTACACCTTC. Its translation: CASSTTEIYGYTF.